This T cell receptor (beta chain) was sequenced for a study of metastatic and nonmetastatic thyroid tumors. Study as a whole: Blood and tumor or nodule tissue repertoires from malignant and benign thyroid patients were compared.

In its sample, this clone ranks as medium-sized. Its specificity is not known. This CDR3 spans 15 amino acids. V lost 2 bases to trimming and J lost 7 bases; unmatched junction nucleotides: 8. The V gene's germline CDR1 is MNHNS and CDR2 SASEGT. All patients were treatment-naive before thyroid surgery. As processed by the authors: Clinicopathological groups of papillary thyroid cancer showed CDR3 differences that were used to build a distant-metastasis classifier. With MiXCR, TCRdb reprocessed the PCR reads. These V and J calls derive from TCRdb rather than the authors' analysis. This table holds about 24,000 clones, 24% found once. Study-level results: A significant increase in TCR beta diversity was reportedly seen in malignant thyroid tumors relative to benign nodules, in blood and tumor.

Sequenced: tumor tissue. This clonotype originated in a male donor with papillary thyroid cancer or a benign thyroid nodule (not recorded which). Some clones in this sample may be carry-over from other donors' samples. The J gene is TRBJ2-7, the V gene TRBV6-1; TRBD2 aligns across 10 bases. The CDR3 DNA follows: TGTGCCAGCAGTGAACTAGCGGGAGCTTTTGTTGAGCAGTACTTC. Translating gives CASSELAGAFVEQYF.